These 32 T cell receptor beta chains came from one sample sequenced in a study of cytomegalovirus exposure and HLA in healthy donors (dated by TCRdb to the late 2010s). The method was the immunoSEQ multiplex PCR assay. Entries here come from immuneACCESS through TCRdb and include only in-frame sequences with V and J called. Some clones fail to appear in such tables; in the studies checked, an unresolved V gene covers under half of the shortfall, and the cause of the remainder is unknown. A total of over 85,000 clones appear in this sample, roughly 84% of them only once. Clones ranked in the top ten supply 9% to 14% of the sample. The sample consisted of PBMCs. The receptors shown here come from a woman between 18 and 29 years old in good health and CMV-seropositive.

This sequence joins TRBV19 and TRBJ1-2; no definite D call. Trimming took 5 bases from V and 4 from J, leaving 8 bases between them. CDR3 size: 12 residues. Per germline, CDR1 LNHDA and CDR2 SQIVND (reference sequence). The CDR3 nucleotides read TGTGCCAGTAGTTTTGGACTCTATGGCTACACCTTC. Translating it yields CASSFGLYGYTF. The full variable domain, its missing parts supplied by reference TRBV19 and TRBJ1-2, is DGGITQSPKYLFRKEGQNVTLSCEQNLNHDAMYWYRQDPGQGLRLIYYSQIVNDFQKGDIAEGYSVSREKKESFPLTVTSAQKNPTAFYLCASSFGLYGYTFGSGTRLTVV.

The V and J genes are TRBV25-1 and TRBJ2-1; 7 bases are a match to TRBD2. V lost 7 bases and J lost 3; bases outside the gene matches: 12. The CDR3 sequence is 16 residues long. Germline V gene sequence: CDR1 MGHDK, CDR2 SYGVNS. CDR3 protein: CASKMTATGGYNEQFF. The CDR3 bases are TGTGCCAGCAAGATGACGGCGACGGGGGGCTACAATGAGCAGTTCTTC. Filled out from reference TRBV25-1 and TRBJ2-1, the complete variable domain reads EADIYQTPRYLVIGTGKKITLECSQTMGHDKMYWYQQDPGMELHLIHYSYGVNSTEKGDLSSESTVSRIRTEHFPLTLESARPSHTSQYLCASKMTATGGYNEQFFGPGTRLTVL.

The gene calls are TRBV19 and TRBJ2-1; D is perhaps TRBD2 (7 bases). Trimming took off 5 bases at V and 7 bases at J, with 15 bases between the two ends. Germline assignment: CDR1 LNHDA and CDR2 SQIVND (reference sequence). CDR3 length: 14 amino acids. CDR3 in amino acids: CASSGGGGWNEQFF. DNA of the CDR3: TGTGCCAGTAGTGGGGGAGGGGGGTGGAATGAGCAGTTCTTC.

The V call is TRBV6-6, the J call TRBJ1-2; 11 nucleotides match TRBD1. This CDR3 is built from 15 residues. The ends lost 2 bases at V and 4 bases at J; junction bases unmatched: 3. The germline gives CDR1 MNHNY, CDR2 SVGAGI (reference sequence). CDR3 protein: CASSYGDRGSYGYTF. The CDR3 bases are TGTGCCAGCAGTTACGGGGACAGGGGGAGCTATGGCTACACCTTC.

This chain joins TRBV5-6 and TRBJ2-1; unclear D gene. The CDR3 contains 11 residues. Deletions cut 0 bases from V and 9 bases from J, with 4 bases between. Per the germline V gene, CDR1 is SGHDT and CDR2 is YYEEEE. CDR3 protein: CASSLVVEQFF. CDR3 DNA sequence: TGTGCCAGCAGCTTGGTCGTTGAGCAGTTCTTC.

This sequence joins TRBV5-4 and TRBJ2-5; D perhaps matches TRBD1 (6 bases). V lost 4 bases to trimming and J lost 4 bases, with 17 bases between them. The CDR3 covers 15 residues. The germline V gene has CDR1 SGHNT and CDR2 YYREEE (reference sequence). Here the CDR3 reads CASSTTTGIGETQYF. CDR3 sequence (DNA): TGTGCCAGCAGCACGACTACAGGGATTGGAGAGACCCAGTACTTC.

J is TRBJ1-2 and V is TRBV19; 7 bases align to TRBD1. This CDR3 has 14 amino acids. Unmatched junction bases numbered 9, after V lost 7 bases and J lost 4 bases. CDR1 is LNHDA, CDR2 SQIVND, per germline (reference sequence). CDR3 bases: TGTGCCAGTACCCCAAGGGACAGCCGCTATGGCTACACCTTC. Translated: CASTPRDSRYGYTF.

This clone was recorded only once. The chain links TRBV5-1 to TRBJ2-5; 10 nucleotides match TRBD2. The CDR3 is made up of 14 amino acids. V was pared by 4 bases and J by 4 bases, with 4 bases of the junction left unmatched. Per germline, CDR1 SGHRS and CDR2 YFSETQ. CDR3 DNA sequence: TGCGCCAGCAGCAATAGCGGGGGGCTAGAGACCCAGTACTTC. Translation gives CASSNSGGLETQYF.

The table lists this clone with a count of one. V is TRBV11-3 and J is TRBJ2-7, with 7 nucleotides matching TRBD1. Trimming at V came to 5 bases and at J to 7 bases, leaving 11 bases not matched to a gene. The V gene's germline CDR1 is SGHNT and CDR2 YENEEA. There are 14 residues in the CDR3. CDR3 residues: CASSPRQGAEEQYF. CDR3 nucleotides: TGTGCCAGCAGCCCTAGACAGGGAGCGGAAGAGCAGTACTTC.

DNA for the CDR3: TGCGCCAGCAGCCAAGCGAAACAGGGCGCCTATAATTCACCCCTCCACTTT. Encoded protein: CASSQAKQGAYNSPLHF. The chain is built from TRBV4-1 and TRBJ1-6, with D maybe TRBD1 (6 bases). Trimming took 1 base from V and 2 from J, leaving 12 bases between them. The CDR3 consists of 17 residues. Germline CDR1 MGHRA, CDR2 YSYEKL.

The chain combines TRBV6-6 with TRBJ1-5, with 7 nucleotides matching TRBD1. J lost 5 bases, V lost 5 bases, and 6 bases had no gene match. The length of the CDR3 is 14 residues. Germline CDR1 and CDR2: MNHNY and SVGAGI (reference sequence). CDR3 nucleotides: TGTGCCAGCAGTCTGGGACAGCGACATCAGCCCCAGCATTTT. Translation gives CASSLGQRHQPQHF.

The chain joins TRBV5-1 to TRBJ2-6; 10 bases map to TRBD1. The CDR3 has 19 residues. V was pared by 0 bases and J by 1 base, with 7 bases of the junction left unmatched. Germline loops: CDR1 SGHRS, CDR2 YFSETQ. The CDR3 protein is CASSLGDRGMTSGANVLTF. CDR3 bases: TGCGCCAGCAGCTTGGGGGACAGGGGAATGACGTCTGGGGCCAACGTCCTGACTTTC. The variable domain in full, with the rest retrieved from reference TRBV5-1 and TRBJ2-6, is KAGVTQTPRYLIKTRGQQVTLSCSPISGHRSVSWYQQTPGQGLQFLFEYFSETQRNKGNFPGRFSGRQFSNSRSEMNVSTLELGDSALYLCASSLGDRGMTSGANVLTFGAGSRLTVL.

The chain joins TRBV10-3 to TRBJ1-2; 10 bases match TRBD1. This CDR3 has 16 residues. Germline-derived CDR1 and CDR2 are ENHRY and SYGVKD. The V gene end was trimmed by 5 bases and the J gene end by 0 bases; junction bases not matched to a gene: 6. The CDR3 loop reads CAISPGTGVTNYGYTF. For the CDR3, the DNA is TGTGCCATCAGTCCGGGGACAGGGGTAACTAACTATGGCTACACCTTC.

The rearrangement joins TRBV6-1 to TRBJ1-2, with D maybe TRBD1 (5 bases). The CDR3 sequence is 15 residues long. Trimming stripped 8 bases from V and 4 bases from J, with 20 bases between. Germline V lookup: CDR1 MNHNS, CDR2 SASEGT. The CDR3 here is CASWRDVIWFYGYTF. Here the CDR3 DNA reads TGTGCCAGCTGGAGGGACGTTATATGGTTCTATGGCTACACCTTC.

The chain combines TRBV2 with TRBJ1-5, with 8 bases that match TRBD1. CDR3 length: 15 residues. From germline, CDR1 is SNHLY and CDR2 FYNNEI. Trimming at V came to 2 bases and at J to 4 bases, leaving 4 bases not matched to a gene. The CDR3 DNA follows: TGTGCCAGCAGTGAATCCCAGGGGGCTAATCAGCCCCAGCATTTT. Protein: CASSESQGANQPQHF.

Here the CDR3 DNA reads TGTGCCAGCAGTTTCCCAGGACAGGGCACCGGGGAGCTGTTTTTT. Protein product: CASSFPGQGTGELFF. The genes are TRBV27 and TRBJ2-2, with 8 positions matching TRBD1. The CDR3 runs to 15 residues. V lost 3 bases to trimming and J lost 4 bases; unmatched junction nucleotides: 4. Germline V gene data show CDR1 as MNHEY and CDR2 as SMNVEV (reference sequence).

This chain joins TRBV30 and TRBJ2-1; TRBD2 agrees at 12 bases. Trimming took 5 bases from V and 10 from J; bases not matched to a gene: 6. There are 13 residues in the CDR3. Germline V gene data show CDR1 as GTSNPN and CDR2 as SVGIG (reference sequence). CDR3 region: CAWELAGGREQFF. In DNA form, the CDR3 reads TGTGCCTGGGAGCTAGCGGGGGGGCGGGAGCAGTTCTTC.

The V call is TRBV6-5, the J call TRBJ2-1, with D possibly TRBD2 on 6 matching bases. This CDR3 region has 14 residues. With 5 bases removed from V and 8 bases from J, the gap between germline ends came to 16 bases. Per germline, CDR1 MNHEY and CDR2 SVGAGI. CDR3 region: CASSQMRDSDEQFF. CDR3 bases: TGTGCCAGCAGTCAGATGCGGGACTCAGATGAGCAGTTCTTC.

This chain links TRBV20-1 with TRBJ1-6; the D gene is possibly TRBD1 (5 bases). CDR3 size: 11 residues. The V end lost 0 bases, the J end lost 16 bases, and 10 bases lay between the germline ends. The germline gives CDR1 DFQATT, CDR2 SNEGSKA (reference sequence). CDR3 DNA sequence: TGCAGTGCTAGAGATGGGGCAGAGCTCCACTTT. Its translation: CSARDGAELHF.

The J gene is TRBJ1-1, the V gene TRBV5-8; D remains unclear. Trimming shortened V by 2 bases and J by 6 bases, and 5 bases separated the two germline ends. Germline assignment: CDR1 SGHTS and CDR2 YDEGEE. The CDR3 has 11 amino acids. CDR3 amino acids: CASSFGAEAFF. CDR3 DNA: TGTGCCAGCAGCTTCGGTGCTGAAGCTTTCTTT.

This sequence joins TRBV19 and TRBJ2-7, with 7 bases that match TRBD1. This CDR3 comprises 16 residues. V gave up 0 bases and J gave up 0 bases; unmatched junction bases: 5. Germline loops: CDR1 LNHDA, CDR2 SQIVND (reference sequence). CDR3 bases: TGTGCCAGTAGTATAGATGGGTCAGGGGGCTCCTACGAGCAGTACTTC. It encodes CASSIDGSGGSYEQYF.

The V gene is TRBV15, the J gene TRBJ2-5; D is unresolved. The V gene lost 0 bases and the J gene lost 1 base, with 9 bases spanning the gap. The CDR3 sequence is 15 residues long. CDR1 and CDR2 from the germline V gene are LNHNV and YYDKDF (reference sequence). Here the CDR3 reads CATSRDQRFQETQYF. The CDR3, as DNA: TGTGCCACCAGCAGAGACCAGAGGTTCCAAGAGACCCAGTACTTC.

CDR3 DNA: TGTGCCAGCTCCCCATCACTACAGGGTGCTGGCGGGGAGCTGTTTTTT. Residues: CASSPSLQGAGGELFF. This chain links TRBV18 with TRBJ2-2, with D possibly matching TRBD1 (6 bases). Germline assignment: CDR1 KGHSH and CDR2 LQKENI. The CDR3 consists of 16 residues. Trimming took off 6 bases at V and 7 bases at J, with 21 bases between the two ends.

The V call is TRBV5-1, the J call TRBJ2-7, with TRBD2 matching over 9 bases. The CDR3 loop spans 14 amino acids. J gave up 3 bases and V 1 base, and 2 bases lay outside the gene matches. The germline gives CDR1 SGHRS, CDR2 YFSETQ. The CDR3 region is CASSLSSGNYEQYF. The CDR3 region has the DNA TGCGCCAGCAGCTTGTCTAGCGGGAACTACGAGCAGTACTTC.

The chain couples TRBV28 to TRBJ1-1, with 7 bases that match TRBD1. In germline, CDR1 is MDHEN, CDR2 SYDVKM. The length of the CDR3 is 15 residues. The J segment lost 5 bases and the V segment lost 5 bases, leaving 11 bases of the junction unmatched. CDR3 sequence: CASSPPGRGLTEAFF. The DNA of the CDR3 is TGTGCCAGCAGTCCCCCGGGCAGGGGGTTAACTGAAGCTTTCTTT.

The gene calls are TRBV21-1 and TRBJ2-7; whether TRBD1, the table's D call, matches the DNA was not checked. TRBV21-1 represents a pseudogene. The CDR3 spans 14 residues. CDR3 bases: TGTGCCAGCAGCAAAGATCAGGGGTACTACGAGCAGTACTTC. Protein: CASSKDQGYYEQYF.

The chain recombines TRBV28 with TRBJ2-2, with 9 positions matching TRBD1. This CDR3 contains 17 residues. From germline, CDR1 is MDHEN and CDR2 SYDVKM. J lost 5 bases, V lost 7 bases, and 14 bases had no gene match. Written as DNA, the CDR3 is TGTGCCAGCACCCCCTTTAATGGACAGGGGCCAACCGGGGAGCTGTTTTTT. Translating gives CASTPFNGQGPTGELFF. The entire variable domain, with the rest obtained from reference TRBV28 and TRBJ2-2, is as follows: DVKVTQSSRYLVKRTGEKVFLECVQDMDHENMFWYRQDPGLGLRLIYFSYDVKMKEKGDIPEGYSVSREKKERFSLILESASTNQTSMYLCASTPFNGQGPTGELFFGEGSRLTVL.

The chain recombines TRBV7-9 with TRBJ2-2; TRBD1 agrees at 8 bases. This CDR3 has 16 amino acids. Germline trimming cut 7 bases from V and 0 bases from J; bases unmatched to any gene: 7. Germline V gene sequence: CDR1 SEHNR, CDR2 FQNEAQ (reference sequence). Written as DNA, the CDR3 is TGTGCCAGCAACCCATCGGGACAGGCGAACACCGGGGAGCTGTTTTTT. Translated, it gives CASNPSGQANTGELFF.

The rearrangement uses TRBV10-2 and TRBJ1-1; 8 bases are shared with TRBD1. This CDR3 has 13 amino acids. Germline V lookup: CDR1 WSHSY, CDR2 SAAADI. Trimming removed 6 bases from V and 7 bases from J; junction bases left unmatched: 7. CDR3 in amino acids: CASRKDREGEAFF. The CDR3 coding sequence is TGCGCCAGCAGGAAGGACAGGGAAGGTGAAGCTTTCTTT.

This clone was counted a single time. Likely a read error: the CDR3 ends without its conserved phenylalanine or tryptophan. Because the CDR3's place on the DNA is in doubt, the DNA is left out and the CDR3 is given as listed by TCRdb. This chain joins TRBV2 and TRBJ1-1. CDR1 SNHLY and CDR2 FYNNEI come from the germline V gene. The CDR3 length equals 9 residues, ends included. The CDR3 loop is CASTNYDPR.

The chain is built from TRBV4-3 and TRBJ1-4, with 12 bases that match TRBD1. The V gene end was trimmed by 3 bases and the J gene end by 4 bases; junction bases not matched to a gene: 3. CDR1 is LGHNA and CDR2 is YSLEER in the germline V gene. The length of the CDR3 is 16 residues. The CDR3 loop is CASSQGQGAGNEKLFF. The CDR3 coding sequence is TGCGCCAGCAGCCAGGGACAGGGGGCCGGTAATGAAAAACTGTTTTTT.

V usage is TRBV7-9 and J usage is TRBJ2-1, with 7 bases lining up with TRBD2. The CDR3 covers 15 residues. Trimming at V came to 5 bases and at J to 7 bases, leaving 11 bases not matched to a gene. In germline, CDR1 is SEHNR, CDR2 FQNEAQ (reference sequence). As DNA, the CDR3 is TGTGCCAGCAGCCCCTGGACTAGTAGTAAAAATGAGCAGTTCTTC. Its translation is CASSPWTSSKNEQFF.